This T cell receptor (beta chain) was observed in a study of vaccination effects on CD4 cells after COVID-19 (dated by TCRdb to 2022 to 2024). General notes on the study: The ViraFEST assay stimulated PBMC with viral peptide pools and then used TCR sequencing to identify antigen-specific CD4+ T cell clonotypes by expansion. Participants received two doses of either the BNT162b2 or the mRNA-1273 mRNA SARS-CoV-2 vaccine. Pre-vaccine samples were drawn from two convalescent patients 16 days and one week before the first dose, at 142 and 148 days after COVID-19 diagnosis. Some 1.9 million PBMC per well were cultured with approximately 10 ug/ml peptides in IMDM containing approximately 4.7% human AB serum, 10 IU/ml IL-2 and gentamicin. The study compared SARS-CoV-2 spike-specific CD4+ TCR repertoires before and after mRNA vaccination in COVID-19 convalescent patients and infection-naive vaccine recipients. The full study included some 10 COVID-19 convalescent patients and a few SARS-CoV-2-naive healthy vaccine recipients. Cultures from other donors in the study were sequenced with the Oncomine TCR Beta short-read assay on an Illumina iSeq 100. Summary of the overall study and its limitations: Clones induced by infection and clones induced by vaccination both contracted markedly at late timepoints after vaccination, which fits with T cell responses waning over time. For convalescent patients, new clones induced by the vaccine made up most of the post-vaccine spike-reactive repertoire, and these new clones were largely distinct from the clones induced by infection. The study was limited by a small number of convalescent patients, and early post-infection timepoints were lacking.

After more than 9 days of culture, CD4+ T cells were isolated with the EasySep CD4+ T cell isolation kit. PCR-confirmed SARS-CoV-2 infection had occurred in convalescent patients between March and December 2020, before the Alpha, Beta and Delta variants emerged in the United States. On days 3 and 7, half of the culture medium was replaced with fresh IL-2-containing medium. Unless noted otherwise, every peptide stimulation condition was grown in triplicate wells. PBMC were separated from whole blood using Ficoll-Paque Plus gradient centrifugation and were then either cryopreserved at -140C or used fresh. The QIAamp micro DNA kit was used to extract genomic DNA from the cultured CD4+ T cells. The CDR3 runs 14 amino acids, cysteine and phenylalanine included. Only the CDR3 DNA stays, 42 bases, in frame from base 1. V ends up 3 bases short and J 7 bases short, with an unmatched junction base count of 5. In the germline V gene, CDR1 corresponds to SNHLY and CDR2 to FYNNEI.

On this clone: Which antigen it targets is not known. No base qualities exist here, and no much larger clone lies one base off it.

Libraries were prepared through the immunoSEQ multiplex PCR assay. DNA from the CD4+ T cells that had been cultured and isolated underwent TCR beta CDR3 sequencing. As for the original processing: Non-productive TCR sequences were removed and reads were trimmed to the CDR3 region, keeping CDR3s of at least 7 amino acids. Antigen-specific clonotypes were identified with the MANAFEST web app by comparing expansion in peptide wells against reference cultures. Positive clones required FDR<0.05 expansion versus reference and all other wells, odds ratio above 5, and frequency above 0.1% in two replicate wells. Cross-reactive clonotypes were defined as significantly expanded in SARS-CoV-2 spike wells and in at least one common cold coronavirus spike condition. Using the stringdist R package, CDR3 similarity was measured by Levenshtein distance, and unrooted trees were constructed with ape in R 3.6.1. TCRdb took this table from immuneACCESS and kept in-frame rearrangements with V and J called. Such tables lack part of the clones; where checked against another copy, unresolved V genes explain under half of the gap, and the rest is unexplained. Clone size and the V and J calls come from that table; the DNA yielded D and trimming. For this sample there are tens of thousands of clones; roughly 76% appear just once. Clones ranked in the top ten supply about 11% of the sample.

The source was CD4+ T cells from PBMCs cultured without peptide, collected before COVID-19 vaccination. The rearranged segments are TRBV2 and TRBJ1-5; TRBD1 lines up with 8 middle nucleotides. This clonotype was obtained from a human donor who had a prior SARS-CoV-2 infection. The DNA sequence is given as TGTGCCAGCAGTGACAGGGGGCTAGGCCAGCCCCAGCATTTT. Translated, it reads CASSDRGLGQPQHF.